The 16 T cell receptor beta chains below come from one sample, sequenced in a study of blood T cell repertoires in COVID-19. TCRdb keeps only in-frame clones here, not all; method: immunoSEQ multiplex PCR. The sample lists 150,000 to 200,000 clones; around 73% were seen once. The specimen sequenced was PBMCs or T cells enriched from blood (not recorded which). The receptors originated from a woman in her 50s who had recovered from COVID-19.

The chain combines TRBV19 with TRBJ1-5; D uncertain. This CDR3 has 14 amino acids. The germline V gene encodes CDR1 LNHDA and CDR2 SQIVND (reference sequence). V was trimmed by 3 bases and J by 9 bases, leaving 15 bases between them. The CDR3 loop is CASSIEGRSRPQHF. The CDR3 bases are TGTGCCAGTAGTATTGAGGGCAGGTCTCGGCCCCAGCATTTT.

CDR3 DNA: TGTGCCAGCAGCTTATGGGGCCCTAATCAGCCCCAGCATTTT. Its protein product is CASSLWGPNQPQHF. The V gene is TRBV7-8, the J gene TRBJ1-5, with D possibly being TRBD1 (5 bases). The CDR3 is made up of 14 amino acids. From germline, CDR1 is SGHVS and CDR2 FQNEAQ. V was pared by 2 bases and J by 4 bases, with 9 bases between. The full variable domain, rest sourced from reference TRBV7-8 and TRBJ1-5, is GAGVSQSPRYKVAKRGQDVALRCDPISGHVSLFWYQQALGQGPEFLTYFQNEAQLDKSGLPSDRFFAERPEGSVSTLKIQRTQQEDSAVYLCASSLWGPNQPQHFGDGTRLSIL.

This sequence joins TRBV4-2 and TRBJ2-5, with D perhaps matching TRBD1 (6 bases). V lost 6 bases to trimming and J lost 5 bases, with 13 bases between them. Germline V gene lookup returns CDR1 LGHNA and CDR2 YNFKEQ. The CDR3 runs to 13 residues. The CDR3 here is CASRRQESETQYF. CDR3 bases: TGTGCCAGCAGGCGACAGGAGTCGGAGACCCAGTACTTC.

V is TRBV11-2 and J is TRBJ2-7; 13 bases are shared with TRBD2. The junction had 6 bases not matched to a gene; V was cut back by 5 bases and J by 2 bases. This CDR3 comprises 16 residues. Germline CDR1 reads SGHAT; CDR2 reads FQNNGV. The CDR3 nucleotides read TGTGCCAGCAGCGCAGGGACTAGCGGGGTTGCCTACGAGCAGTACTTC. As protein: CASSAGTSGVAYEQYF.

The V and J genes are TRBV6-5 and TRBJ2-7; 8 bases are shared with TRBD2. The junction had 9 bases not matched to a gene; V was cut back by 6 bases and J by 5 bases. The germline gives CDR1 MNHEY, CDR2 SVGAGI. The CDR3 consists of 14 residues. The CDR3, as DNA: TGTGCCAGCAGCCAAGTAGCGGGGCCTAACGAGCAGTACTTC. Protein sequence: CASSQVAGPNEQYF.

The chain couples TRBV9 to TRBJ2-3, with 13 nucleotides matching TRBD2. Germline V lookup: CDR1 SGDLS, CDR2 YYNGEE. The trim removed 3 bases at V and 2 bases at J, leaving 3 bases unmatched. The CDR3 totals 16 residues. The CDR3 DNA sequence: TGTGCCAGCAGCGCCGGGACTAGCGGGAACACAGATACGCAGTATTTT. It codes for CASSAGTSGNTDTQYF.

V is TRBV5-1 and J is TRBJ1-1; D is uncertain. V was cut by 0 bases and J by 7 bases, with 10 bases left in between. This CDR3 is built from 13 residues. CDR1 and CDR2 (germline): SGHRS, YFSETQ. The CDR3 DNA is TGCGCCAGCAGCTTGGGAGCCGAGGTTGAAGCTTTCTTT. As protein: CASSLGAEVEAFF.

The chain carries TRBV24-1 and TRBJ2-3, with a tentative D call TRBD1 (6 bases). This CDR3 region has 17 residues. Trimming removed 4 bases at V and 2 bases at J, with 18 bases between. CDR1 KGHDR and CDR2 SFDVKD come from the germline V gene. The CDR3 sequence: CATSESTGREVTDTQYF. CDR3 DNA sequence: TGTGCCACCAGTGAATCAACAGGGAGAGAGGTCACAGATACGCAGTATTTT.

The chain couples TRBV27 to TRBJ2-7; D may be TRBD1 (5 bases). The CDR3 covers 14 residues. CDR1 and CDR2 from the germline V gene are MNHEY and SMNVEV (reference sequence). Trimming took 5 bases from V and 1 from J, leaving 12 bases between them. CDR3 in amino acids: CASSIARQSYEQYF. The CDR3, as DNA: TGTGCCAGCAGTATAGCCCGACAGTCCTACGAGCAGTACTTC.

V usage is TRBV10-3 and J usage is TRBJ2-5, with 7 bases lining up with TRBD1. The CDR3 is made up of 14 amino acids. Trimming took 2 bases from V and 5 from J; bases not matched to a gene: 5. The germline CDR1 and CDR2 sequences are ENHRY and SYGVKD. The CDR3, as DNA: TGTGCCATCAGTGAGACAGGGGTAGCGGAGACCCAGTACTTC. This sequence encodes CAISETGVAETQYF.

This clone was picked up one time. This rearrangement joins TRBV27 to TRBJ1-6; a weak D match, TRBD1 (5 bases). The CDR3 has 15 amino acids. V lost 3 bases and J lost 9, with 15 bases in between. The germline CDR1 and CDR2 sequences are MNHEY and SMNVEV (reference sequence). The DNA of the CDR3 is TGTGCCAGCAGTTTTGGGCAGGGTATCGGTTCACCCCTCCACTTT. Translated, it gives CASSFGQGIGSPLHF.

This chain uses TRBV2 with TRBJ2-3, with a tentative D call TRBD2 (6 bases). V was pared by 4 bases and J by 5 bases, with 19 bases between. The CDR3 consists of 16 residues. Germline-derived CDR1 and CDR2 are SNHLY and FYNNEI. CDR3 in amino acids: CASSGDSLGGGDTQYF. The CDR3 bases are TGTGCCAGCAGTGGGGACTCCCTGGGGGGAGGAGATACGCAGTATTTT. Looking up the rest from reference TRBV2 and TRBJ2-3 gives the full variable domain: EPEVTQTPSHQVTQMGQEVILRCVPISNHLYFYWYRQILGQKVEFLVSFYNNEISEKSEIFDDQFSVERPDGSNFTLKIRSTKLEDSAMYFCASSGDSLGGGDTQYFGPGTRLTVL.

The chain employs TRBV4-1 and TRBJ2-7; a possible D gene is TRBD1 (5 bases). The CDR3 is made up of 17 amino acids. The germline CDR1 and CDR2 sequences are MGHRA and YSYEKL. With 0 bases removed from V and 2 bases from J, the gap between germline ends came to 17 bases. The CDR3 sequence is CASSQDFLRGAAYEQYF. The CDR3, as DNA: TGCGCCAGCAGCCAAGATTTCCTTCGTGGGGCCGCCTACGAGCAGTACTTC.

V and J are TRBV7-7 and TRBJ2-5, with 14 bases aligning to TRBD2. Germline trimming cut 3 bases from V and 5 bases from J; bases unmatched to any gene: 5. This CDR3 has 16 residues. Germline CDR1 reads SSHAT; CDR2 reads FNYEAQ (reference sequence). In nucleotides, the CDR3 is TGTGCCAGCAGCTTTGGGGGACTAGCGGGAGTTGAGACCCAGTACTTC. It codes for CASSFGGLAGVETQYF. The whole variable domain, filled in from reference TRBV7-7 and TRBJ2-5, reads GAGVSQSPRYKVTKRGQDVTLRCDPISSHATLYWYQQALGQGPEFLTYFNYEAQPDKSGLPSDRFSAERPEGSISTLTIQRTEQRDSAMYRCASSFGGLAGVETQYFGPGTRLLVL.

The chain has TRBV3-1 (or the pseudogene TRBV3-2) and TRBJ1-1; D is undetermined. The CDR3 is 13 amino acids. The germline V gene encodes CDR1 LGHDT and CDR2 YNNKEL (reference sequence). The V gene lost 4 bases and the J gene lost 4 bases, with 10 bases spanning the gap. The CDR3 region is CASSRGLATEAFF. CDR3 DNA: TGTGCCAGCAGCCGAGGACTTGCCACTGAAGCTTTCTTT.

The chain carries TRBV3-1 (or the pseudogene TRBV3-2) and TRBJ2-5; 9 bases are shared with TRBD2. CDR3 length: 17 amino acids. Germline V gene lookup returns CDR1 LGHDT and CDR2 YNNKEL (reference sequence). The ends lost 0 bases at V and 5 bases at J; junction bases unmatched: 10. The CDR3 sequence: CASSQDFGAGGLETQYF. CDR3 sequence (DNA): TGTGCCAGCAGCCAAGACTTTGGGGCGGGAGGGCTTGAGACCCAGTACTTC.